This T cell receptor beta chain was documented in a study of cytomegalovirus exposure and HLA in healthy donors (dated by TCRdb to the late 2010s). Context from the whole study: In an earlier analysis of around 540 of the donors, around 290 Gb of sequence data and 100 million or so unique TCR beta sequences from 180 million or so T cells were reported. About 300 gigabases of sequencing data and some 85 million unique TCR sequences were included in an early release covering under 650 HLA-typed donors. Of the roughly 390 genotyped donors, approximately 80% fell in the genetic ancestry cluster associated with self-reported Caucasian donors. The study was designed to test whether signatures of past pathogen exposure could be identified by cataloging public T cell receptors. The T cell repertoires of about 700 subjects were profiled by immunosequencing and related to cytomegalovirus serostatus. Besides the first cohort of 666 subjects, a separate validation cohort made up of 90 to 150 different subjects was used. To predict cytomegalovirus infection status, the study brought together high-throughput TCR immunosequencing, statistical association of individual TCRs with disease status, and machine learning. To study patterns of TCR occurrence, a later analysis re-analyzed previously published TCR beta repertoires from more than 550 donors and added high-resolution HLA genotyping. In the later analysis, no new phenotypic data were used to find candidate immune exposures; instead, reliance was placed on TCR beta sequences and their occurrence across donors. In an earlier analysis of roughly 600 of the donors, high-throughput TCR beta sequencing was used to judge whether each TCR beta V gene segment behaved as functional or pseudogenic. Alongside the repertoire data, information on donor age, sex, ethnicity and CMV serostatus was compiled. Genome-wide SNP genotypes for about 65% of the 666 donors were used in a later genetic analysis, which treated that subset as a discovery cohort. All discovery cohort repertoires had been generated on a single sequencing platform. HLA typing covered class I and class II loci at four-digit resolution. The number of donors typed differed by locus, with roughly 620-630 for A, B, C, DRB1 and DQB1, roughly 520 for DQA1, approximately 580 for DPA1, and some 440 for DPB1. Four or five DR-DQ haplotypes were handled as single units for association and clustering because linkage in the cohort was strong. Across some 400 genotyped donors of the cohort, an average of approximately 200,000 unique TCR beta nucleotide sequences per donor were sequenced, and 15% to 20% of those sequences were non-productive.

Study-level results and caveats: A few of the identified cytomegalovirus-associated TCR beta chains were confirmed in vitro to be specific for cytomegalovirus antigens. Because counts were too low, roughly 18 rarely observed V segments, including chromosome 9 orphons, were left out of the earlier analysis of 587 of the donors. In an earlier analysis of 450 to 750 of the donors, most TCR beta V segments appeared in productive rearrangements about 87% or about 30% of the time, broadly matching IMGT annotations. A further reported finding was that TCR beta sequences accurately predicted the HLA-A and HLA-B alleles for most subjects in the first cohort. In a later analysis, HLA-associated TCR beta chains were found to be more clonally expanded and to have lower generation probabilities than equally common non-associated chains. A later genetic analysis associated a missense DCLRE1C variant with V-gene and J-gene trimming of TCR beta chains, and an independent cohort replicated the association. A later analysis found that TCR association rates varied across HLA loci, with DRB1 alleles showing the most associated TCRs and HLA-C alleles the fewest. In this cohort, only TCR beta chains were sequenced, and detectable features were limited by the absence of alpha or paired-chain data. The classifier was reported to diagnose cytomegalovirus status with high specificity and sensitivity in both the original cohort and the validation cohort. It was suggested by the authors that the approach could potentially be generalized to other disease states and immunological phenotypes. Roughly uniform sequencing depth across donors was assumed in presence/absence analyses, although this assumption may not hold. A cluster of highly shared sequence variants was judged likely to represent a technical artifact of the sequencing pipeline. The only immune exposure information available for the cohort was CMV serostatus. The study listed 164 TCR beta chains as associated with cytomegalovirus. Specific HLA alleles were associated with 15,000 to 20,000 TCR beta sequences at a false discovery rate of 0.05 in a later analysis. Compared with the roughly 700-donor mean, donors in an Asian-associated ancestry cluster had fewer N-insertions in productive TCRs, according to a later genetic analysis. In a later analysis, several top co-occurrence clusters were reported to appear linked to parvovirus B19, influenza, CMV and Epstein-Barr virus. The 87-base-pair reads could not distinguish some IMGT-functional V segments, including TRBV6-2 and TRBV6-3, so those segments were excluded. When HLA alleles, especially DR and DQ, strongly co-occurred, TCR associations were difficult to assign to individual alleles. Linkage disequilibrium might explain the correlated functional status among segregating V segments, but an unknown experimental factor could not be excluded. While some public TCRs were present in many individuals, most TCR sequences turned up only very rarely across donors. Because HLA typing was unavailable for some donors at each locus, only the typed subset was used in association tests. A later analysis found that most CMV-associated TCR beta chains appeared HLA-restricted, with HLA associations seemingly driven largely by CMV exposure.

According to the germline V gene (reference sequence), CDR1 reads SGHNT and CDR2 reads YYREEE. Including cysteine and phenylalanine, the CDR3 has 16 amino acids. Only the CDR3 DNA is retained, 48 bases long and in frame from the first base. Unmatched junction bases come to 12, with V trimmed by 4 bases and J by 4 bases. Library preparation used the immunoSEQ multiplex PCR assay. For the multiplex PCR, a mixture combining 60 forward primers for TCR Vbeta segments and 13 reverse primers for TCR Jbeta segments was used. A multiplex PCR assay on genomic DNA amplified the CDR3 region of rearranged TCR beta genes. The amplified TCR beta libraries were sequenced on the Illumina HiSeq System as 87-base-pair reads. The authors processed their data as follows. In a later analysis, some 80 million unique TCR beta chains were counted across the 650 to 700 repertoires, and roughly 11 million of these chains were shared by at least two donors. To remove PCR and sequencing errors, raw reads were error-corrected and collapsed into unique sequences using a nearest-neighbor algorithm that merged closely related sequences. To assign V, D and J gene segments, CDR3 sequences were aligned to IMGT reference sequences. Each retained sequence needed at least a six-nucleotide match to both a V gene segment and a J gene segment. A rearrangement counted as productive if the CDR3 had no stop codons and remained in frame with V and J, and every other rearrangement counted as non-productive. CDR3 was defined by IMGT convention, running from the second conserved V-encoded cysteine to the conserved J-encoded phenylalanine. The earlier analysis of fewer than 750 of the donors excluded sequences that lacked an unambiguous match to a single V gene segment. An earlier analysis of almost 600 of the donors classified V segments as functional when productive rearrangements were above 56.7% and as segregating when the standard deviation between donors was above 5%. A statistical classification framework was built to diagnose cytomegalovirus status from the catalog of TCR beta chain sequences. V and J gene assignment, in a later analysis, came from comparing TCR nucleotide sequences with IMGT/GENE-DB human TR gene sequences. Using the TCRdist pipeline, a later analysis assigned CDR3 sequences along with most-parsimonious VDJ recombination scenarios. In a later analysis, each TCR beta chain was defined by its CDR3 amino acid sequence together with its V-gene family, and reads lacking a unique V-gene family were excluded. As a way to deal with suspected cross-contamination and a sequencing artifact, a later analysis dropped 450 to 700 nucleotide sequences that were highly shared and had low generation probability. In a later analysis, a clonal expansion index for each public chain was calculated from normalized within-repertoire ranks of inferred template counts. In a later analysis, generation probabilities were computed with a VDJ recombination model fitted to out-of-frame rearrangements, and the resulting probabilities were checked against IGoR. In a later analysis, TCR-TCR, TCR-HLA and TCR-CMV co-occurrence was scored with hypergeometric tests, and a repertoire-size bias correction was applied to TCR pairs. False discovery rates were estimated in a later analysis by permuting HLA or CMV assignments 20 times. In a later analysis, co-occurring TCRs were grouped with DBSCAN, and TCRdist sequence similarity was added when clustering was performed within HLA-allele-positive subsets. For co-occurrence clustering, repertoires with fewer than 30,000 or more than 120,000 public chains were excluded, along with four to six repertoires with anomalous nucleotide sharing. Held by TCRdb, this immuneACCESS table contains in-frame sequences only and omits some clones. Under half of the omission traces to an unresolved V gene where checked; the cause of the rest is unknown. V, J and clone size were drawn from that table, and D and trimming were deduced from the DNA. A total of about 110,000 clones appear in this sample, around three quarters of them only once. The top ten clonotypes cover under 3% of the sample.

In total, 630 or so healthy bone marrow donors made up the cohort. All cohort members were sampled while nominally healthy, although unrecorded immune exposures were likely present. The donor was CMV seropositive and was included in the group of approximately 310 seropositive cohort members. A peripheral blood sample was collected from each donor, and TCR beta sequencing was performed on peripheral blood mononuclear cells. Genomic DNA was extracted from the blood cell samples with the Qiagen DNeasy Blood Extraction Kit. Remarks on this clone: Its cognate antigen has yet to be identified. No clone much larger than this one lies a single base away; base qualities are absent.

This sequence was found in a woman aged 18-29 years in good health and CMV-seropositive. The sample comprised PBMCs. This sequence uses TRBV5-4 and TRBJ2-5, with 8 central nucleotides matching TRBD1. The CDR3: CASSGDRPYGGETQYF. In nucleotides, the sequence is TGTGCCAGCAGCGGGGACAGGCCCTATGGGGGAGAGACCCAGTACTTC.